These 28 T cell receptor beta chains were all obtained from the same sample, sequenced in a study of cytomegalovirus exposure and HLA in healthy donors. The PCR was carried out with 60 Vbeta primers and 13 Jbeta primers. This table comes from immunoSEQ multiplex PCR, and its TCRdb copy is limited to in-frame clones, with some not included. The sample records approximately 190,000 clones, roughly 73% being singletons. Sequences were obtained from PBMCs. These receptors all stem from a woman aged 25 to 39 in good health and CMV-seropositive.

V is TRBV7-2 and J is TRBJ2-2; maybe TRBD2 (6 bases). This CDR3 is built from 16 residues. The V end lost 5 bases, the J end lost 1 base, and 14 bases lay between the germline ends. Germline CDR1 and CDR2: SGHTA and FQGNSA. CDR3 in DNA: TGTGCCAGCAGCCCCCCGGGACTGATGAACACCGGGGAGCTGTTTTTT. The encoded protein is CASSPPGLMNTGELFF. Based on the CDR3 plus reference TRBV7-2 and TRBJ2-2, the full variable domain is GAGVSQSPSNKVTEKGKDVELRCDPISGHTALYWYRQSLGQGLEFLIYFQGNSAPDKSGLPSDRFSAERTGGSVSTLTIQRTQQEDSAVYLCASSPPGLMNTGELFFGEGSRLTVL.

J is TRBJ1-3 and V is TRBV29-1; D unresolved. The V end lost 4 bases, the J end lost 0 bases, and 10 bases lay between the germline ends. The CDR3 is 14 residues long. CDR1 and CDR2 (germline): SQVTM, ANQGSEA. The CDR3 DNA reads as TGCAGCGTTGGGGAGTTTGGCTCTGGAAACACCATATATTTT. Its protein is CSVGEFGSGNTIYF.

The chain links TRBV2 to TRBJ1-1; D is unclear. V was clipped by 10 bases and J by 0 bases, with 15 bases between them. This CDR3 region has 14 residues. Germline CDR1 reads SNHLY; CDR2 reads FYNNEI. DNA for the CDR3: TGTGCCACCACATCAGAGGGCCTGAACACTGAAGCTTTCTTT. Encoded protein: CATTSEGLNTEAFF.

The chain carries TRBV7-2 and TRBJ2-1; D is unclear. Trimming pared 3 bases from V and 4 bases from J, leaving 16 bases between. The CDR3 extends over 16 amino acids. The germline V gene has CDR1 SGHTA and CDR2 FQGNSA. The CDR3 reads CASSFAPMGIYNEQFF. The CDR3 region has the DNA TGTGCCAGCAGCTTCGCCCCCATGGGCATATACAATGAGCAGTTCTTC.

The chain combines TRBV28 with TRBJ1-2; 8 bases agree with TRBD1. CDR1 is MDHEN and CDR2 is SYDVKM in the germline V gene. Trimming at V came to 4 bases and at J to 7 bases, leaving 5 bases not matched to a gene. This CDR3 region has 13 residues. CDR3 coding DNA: TGTGCCAGCAGTTACGACAGGGGTGGTGGCTACACCTTC. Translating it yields CASSYDRGGGYTF.

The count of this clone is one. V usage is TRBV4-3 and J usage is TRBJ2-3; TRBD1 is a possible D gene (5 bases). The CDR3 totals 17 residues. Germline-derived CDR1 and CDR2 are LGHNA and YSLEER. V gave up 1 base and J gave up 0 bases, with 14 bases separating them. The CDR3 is CASSQVGRAESTDTQYF. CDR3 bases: TGCGCCAGCAGCCAAGTAGGCAGGGCAGAAAGCACAGATACGCAGTATTTT.

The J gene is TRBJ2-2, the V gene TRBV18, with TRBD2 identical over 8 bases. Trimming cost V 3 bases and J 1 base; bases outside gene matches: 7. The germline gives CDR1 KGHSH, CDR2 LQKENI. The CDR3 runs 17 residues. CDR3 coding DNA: TGTGCCAGCTCACCTATCTCCAGCGGGAGGAACACCGGGGAGCTGTTTTTT. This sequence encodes CASSPISSGRNTGELFF.

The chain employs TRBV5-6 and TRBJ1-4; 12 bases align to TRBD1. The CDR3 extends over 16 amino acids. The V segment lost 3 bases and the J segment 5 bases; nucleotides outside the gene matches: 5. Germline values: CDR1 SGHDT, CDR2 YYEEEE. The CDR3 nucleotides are TGTGCCAGCAGCTCAGCGGGACAGGGGGCGAATGAAAAACTGTTTTTT. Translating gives CASSSAGQGANEKLFF.

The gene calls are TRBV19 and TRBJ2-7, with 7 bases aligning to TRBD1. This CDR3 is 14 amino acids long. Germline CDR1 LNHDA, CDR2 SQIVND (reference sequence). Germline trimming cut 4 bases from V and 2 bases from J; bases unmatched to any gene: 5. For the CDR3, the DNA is TGTGCCAGTAGTACAAGACAGGGAACCTACGAGCAGTACTTC. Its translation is CASSTRQGTYEQYF.

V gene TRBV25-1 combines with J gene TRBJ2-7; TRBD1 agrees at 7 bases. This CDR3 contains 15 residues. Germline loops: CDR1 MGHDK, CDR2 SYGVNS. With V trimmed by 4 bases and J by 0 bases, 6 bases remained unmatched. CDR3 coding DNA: TGTGCCAGCAGTGGACAGACAGGGAGCTCCTACGAGCAGTACTTC. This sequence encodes CASSGQTGSSYEQYF.

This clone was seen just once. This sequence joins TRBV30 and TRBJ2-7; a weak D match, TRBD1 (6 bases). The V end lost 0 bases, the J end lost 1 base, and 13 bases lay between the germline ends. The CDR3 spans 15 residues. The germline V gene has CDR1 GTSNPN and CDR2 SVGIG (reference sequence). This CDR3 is CAWSVLGARSYEQYF. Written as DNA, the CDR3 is TGTGCCTGGAGTGTGCTGGGGGCGCGGTCCTACGAGCAGTACTTC.

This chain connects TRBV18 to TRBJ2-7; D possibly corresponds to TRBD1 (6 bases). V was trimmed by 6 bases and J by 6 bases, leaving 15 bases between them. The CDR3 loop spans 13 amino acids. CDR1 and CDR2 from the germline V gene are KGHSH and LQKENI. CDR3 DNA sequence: TGTGCCAGCTCCGTGGACAGTTTGAGCGAGCAGTACTTC. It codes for CASSVDSLSEQYF.

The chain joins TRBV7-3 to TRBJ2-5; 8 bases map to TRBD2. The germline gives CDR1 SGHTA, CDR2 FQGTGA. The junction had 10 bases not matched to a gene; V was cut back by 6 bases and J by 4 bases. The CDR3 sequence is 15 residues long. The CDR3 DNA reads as TGTGCCAGCAGTTACCAGCGGGGGCTGGGAGAGACCCAGTACTTC. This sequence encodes CASSYQRGLGETQYF.

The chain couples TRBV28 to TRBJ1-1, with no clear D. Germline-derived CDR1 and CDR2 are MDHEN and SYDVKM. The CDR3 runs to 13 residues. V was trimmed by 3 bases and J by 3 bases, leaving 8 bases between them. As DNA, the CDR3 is TGTGCCAGCAGTTTGATGAGTTACACTGAAGCTTTCTTT. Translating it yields CASSLMSYTEAFF.

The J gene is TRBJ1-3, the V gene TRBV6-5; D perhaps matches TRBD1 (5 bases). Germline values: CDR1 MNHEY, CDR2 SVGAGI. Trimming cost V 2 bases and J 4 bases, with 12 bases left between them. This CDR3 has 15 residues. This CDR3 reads CASSYTRQLGNTIYF. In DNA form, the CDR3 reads TGTGCCAGCAGTTACACGCGACAGCTGGGAAACACCATATATTTT.

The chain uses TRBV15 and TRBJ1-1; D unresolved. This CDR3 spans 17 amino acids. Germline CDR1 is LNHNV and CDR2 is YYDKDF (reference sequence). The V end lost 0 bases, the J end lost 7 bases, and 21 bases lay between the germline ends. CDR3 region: CATSRDQRSRAWGEAFF. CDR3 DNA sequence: TGTGCCACCAGCAGAGATCAGCGTTCGAGGGCCTGGGGTGAAGCTTTCTTT.

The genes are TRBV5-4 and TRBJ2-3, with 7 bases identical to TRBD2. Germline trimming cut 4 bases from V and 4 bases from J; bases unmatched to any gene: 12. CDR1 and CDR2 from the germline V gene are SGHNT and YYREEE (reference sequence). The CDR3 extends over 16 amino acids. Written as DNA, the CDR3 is TGTGCCAGCAGCCTCCTTCCGGGGCGGGGGTCAGATACGCAGTATTTT. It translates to CASSLLPGRGSDTQYF. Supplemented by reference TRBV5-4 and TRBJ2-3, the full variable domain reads ETGVTQSPTHLIKTRGQQVTLRCSSQSGHNTVSWYQQALGQGPQFIFQYYREEENGRGNFPPRFSGLQFPNYSSELNVNALELDDSALYLCASSLLPGRGSDTQYFGPGTRLTVL.

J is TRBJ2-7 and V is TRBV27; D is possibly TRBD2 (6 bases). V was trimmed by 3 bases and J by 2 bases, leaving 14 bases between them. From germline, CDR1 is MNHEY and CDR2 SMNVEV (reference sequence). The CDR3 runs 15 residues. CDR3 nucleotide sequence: TGTGCCAGCAGTTTTGGGGGGTTGATACCCTACGAGCAGTACTTC. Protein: CASSFGGLIPYEQYF.

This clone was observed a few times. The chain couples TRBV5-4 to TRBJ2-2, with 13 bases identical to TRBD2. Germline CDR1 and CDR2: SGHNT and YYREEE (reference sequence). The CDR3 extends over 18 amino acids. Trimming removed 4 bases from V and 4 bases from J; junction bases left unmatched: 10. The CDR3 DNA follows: TGTGCCAGCAGCGTAGGCCTACTAGCGGGAGGGCCCACCGGGGAGCTGTTTTTT. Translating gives CASSVGLLAGGPTGELFF.

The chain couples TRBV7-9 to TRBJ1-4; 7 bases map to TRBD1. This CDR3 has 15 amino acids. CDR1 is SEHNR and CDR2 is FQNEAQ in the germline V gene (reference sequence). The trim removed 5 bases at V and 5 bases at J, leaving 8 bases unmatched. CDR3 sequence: CASSTGQVENEKLFF. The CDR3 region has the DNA TGTGCCAGCAGCACCGGACAGGTTGAGAATGAAAAACTGTTTTTT.

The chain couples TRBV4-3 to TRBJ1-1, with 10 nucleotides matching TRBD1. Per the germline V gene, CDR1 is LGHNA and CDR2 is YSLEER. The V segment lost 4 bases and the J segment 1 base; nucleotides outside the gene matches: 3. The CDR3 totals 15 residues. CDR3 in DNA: TGCGCCAGCAGCCCCGGGACAGGGGAGAACACTGAAGCTTTCTTT. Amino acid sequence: CASSPGTGENTEAFF.

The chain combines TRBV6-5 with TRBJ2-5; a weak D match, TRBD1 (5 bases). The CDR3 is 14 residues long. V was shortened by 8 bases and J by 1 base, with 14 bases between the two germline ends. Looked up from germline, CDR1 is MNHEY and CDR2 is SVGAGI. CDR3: CASCARGFQETQYF. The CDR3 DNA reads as TGTGCCAGCTGCGCTAGGGGCTTCCAAGAGACCCAGTACTTC.

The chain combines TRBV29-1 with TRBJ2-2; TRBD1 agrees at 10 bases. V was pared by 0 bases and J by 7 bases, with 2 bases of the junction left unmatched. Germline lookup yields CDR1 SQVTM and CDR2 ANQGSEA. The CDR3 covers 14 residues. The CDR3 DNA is TGCAGCGTTGAAGAGGGACAGGGGTACGGGGAGCTGTTTTTT. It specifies CSVEEGQGYGELFF.

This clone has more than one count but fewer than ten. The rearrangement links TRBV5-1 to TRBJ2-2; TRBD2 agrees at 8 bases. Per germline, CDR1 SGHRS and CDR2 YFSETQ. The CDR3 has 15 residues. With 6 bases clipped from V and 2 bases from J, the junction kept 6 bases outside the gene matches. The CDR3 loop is CASNPTSGNTGELFF. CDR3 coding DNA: TGCGCCAGCAATCCAACTAGCGGTAACACCGGGGAGCTGTTTTTT.

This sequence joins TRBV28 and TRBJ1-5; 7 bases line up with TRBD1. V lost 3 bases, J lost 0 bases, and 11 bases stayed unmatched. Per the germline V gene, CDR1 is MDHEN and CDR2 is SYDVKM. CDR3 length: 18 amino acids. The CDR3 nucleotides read TGTGCCAGCAGTTTGAGCGGACAGGTCCGCAATAGCAATCAGCCCCAGCATTTT. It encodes CASSLSGQVRNSNQPQHF.

DNA of the CDR3: TGTGCCAGTAGTATAGATAACAGGGCGAGCGAGCAGTACTTC. Translating gives CASSIDNRASEQYF. This chain joins TRBV19 and TRBJ2-7; possible D gene TRBD1, 6 bases. The CDR3 has 14 amino acids. Germline V lookup: CDR1 LNHDA, CDR2 SQIVND (reference sequence). Trimming shortened V by 0 bases and J by 6 bases, and 12 bases separated the two germline ends.

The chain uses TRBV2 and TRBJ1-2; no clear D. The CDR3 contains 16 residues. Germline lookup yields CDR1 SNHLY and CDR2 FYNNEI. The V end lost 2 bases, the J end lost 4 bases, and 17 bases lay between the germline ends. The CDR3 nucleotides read TGTGCCAGCAGTGAATTGGGAGTGGATCTTAGCTATGGCTACACCTTC. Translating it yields CASSELGVDLSYGYTF.

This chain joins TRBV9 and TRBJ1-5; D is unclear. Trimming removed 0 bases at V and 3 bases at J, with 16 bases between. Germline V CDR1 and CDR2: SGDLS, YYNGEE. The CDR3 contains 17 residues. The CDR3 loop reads CASSVAVRAGSNQPQHF. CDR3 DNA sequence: TGTGCCAGCAGCGTAGCGGTTCGAGCGGGCTCCAATCAGCCCCAGCATTTT.